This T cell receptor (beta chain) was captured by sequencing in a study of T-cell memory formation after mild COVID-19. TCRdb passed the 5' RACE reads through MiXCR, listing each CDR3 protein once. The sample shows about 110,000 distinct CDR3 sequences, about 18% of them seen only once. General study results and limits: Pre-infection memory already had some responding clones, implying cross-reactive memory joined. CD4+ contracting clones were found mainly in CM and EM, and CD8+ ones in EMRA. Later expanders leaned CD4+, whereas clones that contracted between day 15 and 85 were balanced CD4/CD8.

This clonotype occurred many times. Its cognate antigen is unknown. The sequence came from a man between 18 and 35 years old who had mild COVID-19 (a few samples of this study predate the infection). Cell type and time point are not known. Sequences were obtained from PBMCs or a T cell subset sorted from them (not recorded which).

The CDR3 protein is CSAQRRSSGNTIYF. In nucleotides, the CDR3 is TGCAGTGCTCAGAGGCGAAGCTCTGGAAACACCATATATTTT. J is TRBJ1-3 and V is TRBV20-1; unclear D gene. V lost 5 bases and J lost 0, with 11 bases in between. The CDR3 length is 14 residues. Germline CDR1 reads DFQATT; CDR2 reads SNEGSKA (reference sequence).